The source of this T cell receptor (beta chain) is a study of OX40 agonist ivuxolimab in advanced cancers. As for the study more broadly: The costimulatory receptor OX40 (CD134) was targeted by ivuxolimab, a fully human IgG2 agonistic monoclonal antibody. Intravenous ivuxolimab was administered to patients every 2 weeks at six dose levels: 0.01, 0.1, 0.3, 1.5, 3 and 10 mg/kg. Among the roughly 52 dose-escalation patients, about 19 had hepatocellular carcinoma, roughly 15 melanoma, 9 renal cell carcinoma and 9 head and neck cancer. A male proportion of almost 85% and a mean age of approximately 58 years, ranging from roughly 23 to 79, were recorded for the dose-escalation cohort. Prior anti-PD-1, anti-PD-L1 or anti-CTLA-4 therapy was permitted, and approximately 40% of dose-escalation patients had received checkpoint inhibitors. Three dose-escalation patients achieved partial responses, one with hepatocellular carcinoma and two with cutaneous melanoma. Peripheral TCRbeta sequencing was intended to test whether TCR sequence diversity was altered and clonal T-cell expansion was caused by ivuxolimab. The monotherapy dose-escalation portion (N ≈ 50 patients) of the phase I ivuxolimab trial is reported in the paper.

To sequence the TCRbeta CDR3 region, genomic DNA was isolated from the sorted cells. TCRbeta CDR3 regions were sequenced using the immunoSEQ Assay. This immuneACCESS table, as held by TCRdb, lists in-frame sequences with V and J called but not all clones. Of the missing ones, under half trace to an unresolved V gene in checked studies; the others have no known cause. This sample holds about 21,000 clones; approximately 85% were observed only once. The ten largest clonotypes hold just over 3% of the sample. Patients with autoimmune disease history or receiving systemic immunosuppression were excluded from the trial. Peripheral blood for TCR sequencing was collected from all dose cohorts at baseline, on cycle 4 day 1, and on cycle 7 day 1. The samples were drawn from a first-in-human, open-label, multicenter phase I dose-escalation trial of ivuxolimab. The trial enrolled adults with locally advanced or metastatic head and neck squamous cell, hepatocellular, melanoma or renal cell carcinoma. Before TCR sequencing, CD4+ and CD8+ T cells were separately sorted from peripheral blood.

Remarks on this clone: Its specific antigen is unknown. No qualities accompany the bases; no much larger clone lies one base away.

Paper-wide results and their limitations: Clonal expansion of both CD4+ and CD8+ blood T cells was observed from baseline to week 6 at doses 0.1 to 3.0 mg/kg. Low levels of normalized T-cell clonal expansion were also seen in some patients who did not respond. On average, CD8+ T cells showed more expanded clones than CD4+ T cells after ivuxolimab. The antigen specificity of the peripheral T cells that underwent clonal expansion was not determined. In partial responders in the 0.1-3.0 mg/kg groups, normalized peripheral clonal expansion was found to be among the lowest, especially among CD8+ T cells.

The receptor's source is an adult with an advanced solid tumor such as melanoma, head and neck, liver or kidney cancer. Sample: CD4+ or CD8+ T cells sorted from blood, taken in a trial of the OX40 agonist ivuxolimab.

The DNA sequence is as follows: TGTGCCAGCAGTCGAGGGGGTCTTACTGGAAACACCATATATTTT. This codes for CASSRGGLTGNTIYF. The sequence links TRBV27 to TRBJ1-3; TRBD1 is perhaps the D gene, given 6 matching bases. The CDR3, cysteine through phenylalanine, is 15 amino acids long. The retained sequence is limited to the CDR3, 45 bases, with the frame set at the first base. CDR1 and CDR2, looked up from the germline V gene (reference sequence), are MNHEY and SMNVEV. The germline ends are 13 bases apart after V is trimmed by 5 bases and J by 2 bases.